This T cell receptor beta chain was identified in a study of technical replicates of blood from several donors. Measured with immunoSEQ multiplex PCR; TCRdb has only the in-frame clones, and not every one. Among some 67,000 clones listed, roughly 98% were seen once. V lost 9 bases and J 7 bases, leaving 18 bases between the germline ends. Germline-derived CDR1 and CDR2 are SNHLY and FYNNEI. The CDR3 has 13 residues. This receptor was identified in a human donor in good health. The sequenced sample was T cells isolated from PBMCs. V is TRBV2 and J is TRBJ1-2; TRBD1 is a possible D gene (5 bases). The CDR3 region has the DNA TGTGCCAGATCACGGCGCGGGGCCTCTGGCTACACCTTC. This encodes CARSRRGASGYTF.